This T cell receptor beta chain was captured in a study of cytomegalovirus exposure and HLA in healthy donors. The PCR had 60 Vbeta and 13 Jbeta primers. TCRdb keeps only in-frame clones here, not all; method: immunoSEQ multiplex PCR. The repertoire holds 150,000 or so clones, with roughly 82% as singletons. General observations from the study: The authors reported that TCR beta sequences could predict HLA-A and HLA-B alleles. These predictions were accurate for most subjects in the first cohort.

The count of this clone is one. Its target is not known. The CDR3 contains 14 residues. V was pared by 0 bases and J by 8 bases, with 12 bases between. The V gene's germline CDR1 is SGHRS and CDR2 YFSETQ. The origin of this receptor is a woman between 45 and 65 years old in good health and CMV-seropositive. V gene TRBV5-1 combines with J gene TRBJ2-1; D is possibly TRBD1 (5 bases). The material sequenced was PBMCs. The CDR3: CASSLVVGLDEQFF. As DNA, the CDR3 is TGCGCCAGCAGCTTGGTGGTGGGGCTCGATGAGCAGTTCTTC.